This is a list of T cell receptor beta chains from one sample in a study of blood T cells in healthy people across ages. Each CDR3 protein is one row after TCRdb ran MiXCR on the 5' RACE reads. This sample has around 500,000 distinct CDR3 sequences, with around 27% found just once. These same records also appear under a second study, on T cells of mothers and their children.

Input material: blood. These receptors came from a boy aged 2 to 9 in good health. Each CDR3 is given with its conserved first and last residue. The D gene is left open where the match is weak. Only some rows state a clone size, as once, few, many or a class for expanded clones.

TRBD2	TRBJ2-1	TRBV7-6	-	CASSSLALSGSDNEQFF	TGTGCCAGCAGCTCGCTCGCACTTAGCGGGAGCGACAATGAGCAGTTCTTC
TRBD1	TRBJ2-4	TRBV25-1	-	CASSGTPQGATKNIQYF	TGTGCCAGCAGTGGTACCCCACAGGGGGCAACCAAAAACATTCAGTACTTC
-	TRBJ2-1	TRBV7-3	few	CASGPSGLSSYNEQFF	TGTGCCAGCGGCCCATCAGGACTCAGCTCCTACAATGAGCAGTTCTTC
TRBD2	TRBJ2-4	TRBV6-2/TRBV6-3	-	CASSYSPGGLAKNIQYF	TGTGCCAGCAGTTACTCCCCGGGGGGTCTAGCCAAAAACATTCAGTACTTC
TRBD1	TRBJ1-2	TRBV9	-	CASSFGQEANYGYTF	TGTGCCAGCAGCTTTGGACAGGAGGCTAACTATGGCTACACCTTC
-	TRBJ2-1	TRBV4-1	-	CASSSPGRGNEQFF	TGCGCCAGCAGCTCCCCAGGAAGGGGCAATGAGCAGTTCTTC
TRBD2	TRBJ2-5	TRBV20-1	-	CSAPNTLAGGWGETQYF	TGCAGTGCCCCCAATACGCTAGCGGGGGGGTGGGGGGAGACCCAGTACTTC
-	TRBJ1-1	TRBV3-1	few	CASSHVRSNTEAFF	TGTGCCAGCAGCCACGTTCGCTCGAACACTGAAGCTTTCTTT
-	TRBJ1-2	TRBV10-3	-	CAISEPVGVDYGYTF	TGTGCCATCAGTGAGCCTGTTGGGGTTGACTATGGCTACACCTTC
-	TRBJ1-2	TRBV10-3	few	CAISTGRDYGYTF	TGTGCCATCAGTACAGGGAGGGACTATGGCTACACCTTC
-	TRBJ2-1	TRBV7-6	few	CASSLGGNVYNEQFF	TGTGCCAGCAGCTTAGGGGGGAATGTGTACAATGAGCAGTTCTTC
-	TRBJ2-7	TRBV10-1	-	CAYGGRSSYEQYF	TGCGCATACGGGGGCCGGAGCTCCTACGAGCAGTACTTC
-	TRBJ1-1	TRBV5-6	-	CASSVAAGVNTEAFF	TGTGCCAGCAGCGTGGCAGCGGGGGTGAACACTGAAGCTTTCTTT
TRBD2	TRBJ2-5	TRBV2	few	CASTRAGDQETQYF	TGTGCCAGCACCCGAGCGGGGGACCAAGAGACCCAGTACTTC
-	TRBJ2-7	TRBV27	few	CASSPSEQYF	TGTGCCAGCTCCCCCTCCGAGCAGTACTTC